The 23 T cell receptor beta chains listed next were all sequenced from one sample in a study of primary melanoma T cells and metastatic recurrence. The table came from immunoSEQ multiplex PCR; TCRdb's copy has only in-frame clones and leaves some out. The table has some 270 clones, about four fifths seen once. The source material was melanoma tumor tissue. The receptors were sampled from a human donor with melanoma.

J is TRBJ2-6 and V is TRBV25-1, with D unclear. Per the germline V gene, CDR1 is MGHDK and CDR2 is SYGVNS. V was clipped by 4 bases and J by 5 bases, with 9 bases between them. There are 14 residues in the CDR3. Written as DNA, the CDR3 is TGTGCCAGCAGTGGACAAAGTCGGGCCAACGTCCTGACTTTC. Its protein is CASSGQSRANVLTF. Complete variable domain (other parts from reference TRBV25-1 and TRBJ2-6): EADIYQTPRYLVIGTGKKITLECSQTMGHDKMYWYQQDPGMELHLIHYSYGVNSTEKGDLSSESTVSRIRTEHFPLTLESARPSHTSQYLCASSGQSRANVLTFGAGSRLTVL.

This clone was found a few times. The chain joins TRBV19 to TRBJ2-5, with a tentative D call TRBD1 (5 bases). From germline, CDR1 is LNHDA and CDR2 SQIVND (reference sequence). The CDR3 totals 14 residues. V lost 5 bases, J lost 5 bases, and 15 bases lay in between. The CDR3 bases are TGTGCCAGTAGTCCATCAGGGTTACGGGAGACCCAGTACTTC. It specifies CASSPSGLRETQYF.

This clone appeared a few times. The read ends 1 residue shy of where the CDR3 ends; the end is completed using the germline J gene. V gene TRBV6-1 combines with J gene TRBJ2-1; D not resolved. With 1 base removed from V and 2 bases from J, the gap between germline ends came to 9 bases. Per the germline V gene, CDR1 is MNHNS and CDR2 is SASEGT. The CDR3 runs 15 residues. CDR3 DNA, as far as it was read: TGTGCCAGCAGTGAAGGGGCGGAGCCCTACAATGAGCAGTTC. It encodes CASSEGAEPYNEQF. The entire CDR3 sequence reads CASSEGAEPYNEQFF.

This rearrangement joins TRBV11-3 to TRBJ2-1; no clear D. Germline-derived CDR1 and CDR2 are SGHNT and YENEEA. The CDR3 spans 15 residues. V was cut by 6 bases and J by 0 bases, with 12 bases left in between. The CDR3 DNA reads as TGTGCCAGCAGGATAGCTGATAGCTCCTACAATGAGCAGTTCTTC. Protein product: CASRIADSSYNEQFF.

The chain combines TRBV11-3 with TRBJ2-1; D is unclear. Germline V CDR1 and CDR2: SGHNT, YENEEA. V was pared by 5 bases and J by 2 bases, with 19 bases between. This CDR3 comprises 17 residues. The CDR3 nucleotides read TGTGCCAGCAGCCCATTCCGCTCTGGAGATACCTACAATGAGCAGTTCTTC. This codes for CASSPFRSGDTYNEQFF.

The rearrangement uses TRBV28 and TRBJ1-1; D might be TRBD1 (5 bases). V was cut by 5 bases and J by 1 base, with 11 bases left in between. The CDR3 loop spans 14 amino acids. Looked up from germline, CDR1 is MDHEN and CDR2 is SYDVKM. The CDR3 DNA reads TGTGCCAGCAGTCGGGGGGATCGGAACACTGAAGCTTTCTTT. Its protein is CASSRGDRNTEAFF.

The chain joins TRBV28 to TRBJ1-2; D not certain. CDR3 length equals 14 residues. CDR1 MDHEN and CDR2 SYDVKM come from the germline V gene. The germline V and J ends were trimmed by 2 bases and 7 bases, with 14 bases remaining between them. CDR3 sequence: CASSLNDPGFGYTF. DNA for the CDR3: TGTGCCAGCAGTTTAAACGATCCCGGGTTTGGCTACACCTTC.

The chain joins TRBV11-3 to TRBJ2-7; 9 bases match TRBD1. Germline trimming cut 3 bases from V and 6 bases from J; bases unmatched to any gene: 6. Germline V lookup: CDR1 SGHNT, CDR2 YENEEA. The CDR3 covers 14 residues. This chain's CDR3 is CASSFATGGFEQYF. For the CDR3, the DNA is TGTGCCAGCAGCTTTGCTACAGGGGGCTTCGAGCAGTACTTC.

This clone showed up just once. The junction and the germline gene differ at one end; a read error may be behind it. The chain uses TRBV6-8 and TRBJ1-3, with D unclear. This CDR3 has 12 amino acids. Germline V lookup: CDR1 MNHGY, CDR2 SAAAGT. The CDR3 here is CAISADQVTIYF. CDR3 nucleotide sequence: TGTGCCATCAGTGCCGACCAGGTGACCATATATTTT.

This clone turned up a few times. This sequence joins TRBV6-8 and TRBJ2-1; no firm D call. Trimming left V 0 bases short and J 6 bases short, with 6 bases between. The CDR3 length is 13 residues. CDR1 is MNHGY, CDR2 SAAAGT, per germline. CDR3 sequence (DNA): TGTGCCAGCAGTTACTCGATAATCAATGAGCAGTTCTTC. This gives the protein CASSYSIINEQFF.

V usage is TRBV5-1 and J usage is TRBJ1-4; 10 bases line up with TRBD1. Trimming took 2 bases from V and 2 from J; bases not matched to a gene: 3. The CDR3 has 16 amino acids. CDR1 and CDR2 from the germline V gene are SGHRS and YFSETQ. For the CDR3, the DNA is TGCGCCAGCAGCTTCGGACAGGGGGGGACTAATGAAAAACTGTTTTTT. Residues: CASSFGQGGTNEKLFF.

The rearrangement links TRBV15 to TRBJ2-7; 12 positions match TRBD2. CDR1 LNHNV and CDR2 YYDKDF come from the germline V gene (reference sequence). V gave up 0 bases and J gave up 2 bases; unmatched junction bases: 2. CDR3 length equals 16 residues. The CDR3 DNA follows: TGTGCCACCAGCAGAGACAGACTAGCGGGGGCCTACGAGCAGTACTTC. This codes for CATSRDRLAGAYEQYF.

The rearrangement links TRBV19 to TRBJ1-4; no reliable D call. The germline V and J ends were trimmed by 6 bases and 7 bases, with 12 bases remaining between them. CDR1 and CDR2 (germline): LNHDA, SQIVND (reference sequence). There are 13 residues in the CDR3. Written as DNA, the CDR3 is TGTGCCAGTAGCCGAGAGGATACTGAAAAACTGTTTTTT. Its protein is CASSREDTEKLFF.

The CDR3 region is CASSMTGYTYNSPLHF. The DNA for the CDR3 is TGTGCCAGTAGCATGACAGGATATACCTATAATTCACCCCTCCACTTT. The rearrangement links TRBV19 to TRBJ1-6, with D perhaps TRBD1 (6 bases). The CDR3 has 16 amino acids. The germline V gene has CDR1 LNHDA and CDR2 SQIVND (reference sequence). V was trimmed by 6 bases and J by 2 bases, leaving 14 bases between them.

This chain links TRBV2 with TRBJ2-5; D is possibly TRBD1 or TRBD2 (5 bases each). The V end lost 6 bases, the J end lost 3 bases, and 14 bases lay between the germline ends. Germline assignment: CDR1 SNHLY and CDR2 FYNNEI. The CDR3 totals 14 residues. Here the CDR3 reads CASSAVGGKETQYF. CDR3 sequence (DNA): TGTGCCAGCAGCGCCGTTGGGGGAAAAGAGACCCAGTACTTC.

There are a few counts of this clone. The V and J genes are TRBV29-1 and TRBJ1-2; no clear D. CDR1 is SQVTM and CDR2 is ANQGSEA in the germline V gene. The V end was cut by 5 bases, the J end by 5 bases, with 15 bases between. The CDR3 loop spans 13 amino acids. In nucleotides, the CDR3 is TGCAGCGTTTCGGTTTCGACTGAATATGGCTACACCTTC. Its translation: CSVSVSTEYGYTF.

This sequence joins TRBV11-3 and TRBJ2-1, with D possibly TRBD1 on 5 matching bases. The CDR3 contains 16 residues. CDR1 is SGHNT, CDR2 YENEEA, per germline. V was shortened by 5 bases and J by 0 bases, with 14 bases between the two germline ends. CDR3 sequence: CASSTVGDSSYNEQFF. In nucleotides, the CDR3 is TGTGCCAGCAGCACTGTCGGAGACAGCTCCTACAATGAGCAGTTCTTC. Supplemented by reference TRBV11-3 and TRBJ2-1, the full variable domain reads EAGVVQSPRYKIIEKKQPVAFWCNPISGHNTLYWYLQNLGQGPELLIRYENEEAVDDSQLPKDRFSAERLKGVDSTLKIQPAELGDSAVYLCASSTVGDSSYNEQFFGPGTRLTVL.

The chain joins TRBV12-2 to TRBJ2-1; TRBD1, as called in the table, went unchecked against the DNA. TRBV12-2 is a known pseudogene. This CDR3 is built from 14 residues. The CDR3 sequence: CASSYRGNYNEQFF. The CDR3 region has the DNA TGTGCCAGTTCGTACAGGGGGAACTACAATGAGCAGTTCTTC.

The chain links TRBV11-3 to TRBJ1-1, with TRBD1 as a possible D gene (5 bases). Germline-derived CDR1 and CDR2 are SGHNT and YENEEA. There are 15 residues in the CDR3. The V end was cut by 1 base, the J end by 2 bases, with 11 bases between. In DNA, the CDR3 is TGTGCCAGCAGCTTAGTGGCGGGGCCCAACACTGAAGCTTTCTTT. Protein: CASSLVAGPNTEAFF.

The genes are TRBV11-3 and TRBJ2-7; no definite D call. The V gene lost 5 bases and the J gene lost 1 base, with 24 bases spanning the gap. CDR1 is SGHNT and CDR2 is YENEEA in the germline V gene. This CDR3 region has 18 residues. In DNA form, the CDR3 reads TGTGCCAGCAGCCAGATTTACCATGGGAACCCAACTTCCTACGAGCAGTACTTC. This encodes CASSQIYHGNPTSYEQYF.

Comment on this clone: An end of the junction differs from the germline gene, which may be a read error. The CDR3 spells CVSSSGQGNSPLHF. The DNA of the CDR3 is TGTGTCAGCAGCTCTGGACAGGGAAATTCACCCCTCCACTTT. V is TRBV11-3 and J is TRBJ1-6, with 8 bases lining up with TRBD1. The germline CDR1 and CDR2 sequences are SGHNT and YENEEA. The CDR3 has 14 residues.

The J gene is TRBJ2-7, the V gene TRBV11-3; D is unresolved. This CDR3 has 14 residues. CDR1 SGHNT and CDR2 YENEEA come from the germline V gene. V lost 2 bases and J 1 base, leaving 9 bases between the germline ends. Written as DNA, the CDR3 is TGTGCCAGCAGCTTAATTTTCGGGTCCTACGAGCAGTACTTC. Amino acids: CASSLIFGSYEQYF.

This rearrangement joins TRBV12-2 to TRBJ1-1. TRBV12-2 is a documented pseudogene. The CDR3 runs 14 residues. The CDR3 loop is CAGEFRVPNTEAFF. DNA of the CDR3: TGTGCCGGGGAATTTAGGGTACCTAACACTGAAGCTTTCTTT.